The sequence of this T cell receptor (beta chain) was determined in a study of cytomegalovirus exposure and HLA in healthy donors. Across the study: About 200 million T cells yielded around 100 million unique TCR beta sequences, as an earlier analysis found.

Comments on this clone: What it binds is unknown.

In the PCR, 60 Vbeta and 13 Jbeta primers were used. This table comes from immunoSEQ multiplex PCR, and its TCRdb copy is limited to in-frame clones, with some not included. The data contain 150,000 to 250,000 clones, 82% of them singletons. The CDR3 is made up of 14 amino acids. J gave up 4 bases and V 0 bases, and 3 bases lay outside the gene matches. In germline, CDR1 is SGHNT, CDR2 YYREEE (reference sequence). Study outcomes and limitations: In a later analysis, several top co-occurrence clusters appeared linked to parvovirus B19, influenza, CMV and Epstein-Barr virus. HLA allele associations emerged for roughly 17,000 TCR beta sequences in a later analysis, at 0.05 false discovery rate. Accurate prediction of HLA-A and HLA-B alleles (for most subjects) was reportedly achieved from TCR beta sequences.

The sequenced material came from PBMCs. This TCR was sampled from a woman aged 50 to 65 in good health and CMV-seropositive. This sequence joins TRBV5-4 and TRBJ1-2, with 7 positions matching TRBD1. In nucleotides, the CDR3 is TGTGCCAGCAGCTTGGGACAGGGCCGCTATGGCTACACCTTC. This codes for CASSLGQGRYGYTF.